This T cell receptor (beta chain) appears in the sequencing data of a study of T-cell reconstitution after alpha-beta-depleted transplantation in children. Deletions cut 2 bases from V and 2 bases from J, with 9 bases between. This CDR3 is 14 amino acids long. CDR1 and CDR2 from the germline V gene are SGHVS and FNYEAQ. TCRbeta library construction was performed incorporating unique molecular identifiers. TCRdb re-analysed the PCR reads in MiXCR, keeping a single row per CDR3 protein. The table lists about 140,000 distinct CDR3 sequences, 7.5% to 9% of them singletons. This clonotype was counted many times.

The chain joins TRBV7-6 to TRBJ1-1; D may be TRBD1 (5 bases). The sequences come from PBMCs, mostly from graft donor cells, collected 180 days after TCRalphabeta/CD19-depleted stem cell transplant. The receptor was isolated from a female patient aged 2 to 10 who had a stem cell transplant for congenital amegakaryocytic thrombocytopenia, so the T cells may come from the graft donor. The DNA for the CDR3 is TGTGCCAGCAGCTTATCAGGGCCCAACACTGAAGCTTTCTTT. Residues: CASSLSGPNTEAFF.